The clone carrying this T cell receptor (beta chain) was recorded many times. Trimming removed 3 bases from V and 0 bases from J, with 11 bases in between. The CDR3 runs to 16 residues. CDR1 MDHEN and CDR2 SYDVKM come from the germline V gene. The data were obtained in a study of T cells in Graves' hyperthyroidism and ophthalmopathy. Authors of the study amplified TCR beta CDR3 regions from RNA transcripts. Carried out on the TCR CDR3, a first-round RT-PCR used the HTBI primer set. TCRdb passed the multiplex PCR reads through MiXCR, listing each CDR3 protein once. The sample lists about 400,000 distinct CDR3 sequences; about a sixth were seen once.

The chain carries TRBV28 and TRBJ2-2; tentative D call: TRBD2 (8 bases). Material: blood. The TCR originated in a woman between 18 and 30 years old with Graves' hyperthyroidism. CDR3 sequence (DNA): TGTGCCAGCAGTTTCGGGAGGGGGCCGAACACCGGGGAGCTGTTTTTT. Translating it yields CASSFGRGPNTGELFF.